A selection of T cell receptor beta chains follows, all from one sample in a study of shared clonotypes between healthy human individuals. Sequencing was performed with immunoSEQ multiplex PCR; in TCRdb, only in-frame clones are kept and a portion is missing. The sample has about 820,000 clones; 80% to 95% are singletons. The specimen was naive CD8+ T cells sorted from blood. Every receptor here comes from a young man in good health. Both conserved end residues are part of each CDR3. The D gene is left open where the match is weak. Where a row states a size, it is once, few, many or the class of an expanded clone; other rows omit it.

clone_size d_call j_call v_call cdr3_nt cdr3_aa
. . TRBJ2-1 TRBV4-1 TGCGCCAGCAGCCAATCCCGTGAGCAGTTCTTC CASSQSREQFF
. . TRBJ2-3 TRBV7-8 TGTGCCAGCAGCTTAGCGACGATCACAGATACGCAGTATTTT CASSLATITDTQYF
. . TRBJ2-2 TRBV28 TGTGCCAGCAGCCCTATACTCACCGGGGAGCTGTTTTTT CASSPILTGELFF
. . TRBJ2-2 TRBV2 TGTGCCAGCCTTCAGAGGTCCGGGGAGCTGTTTTTT CASLQRSGELFF
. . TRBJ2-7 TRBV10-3 TGTGCCATCGGTCCGGGAGAAAGGGGGGAGCAGTACTTC CAIGPGERGEQYF
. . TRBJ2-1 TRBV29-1 TGCAGCGTTGTGGGTCTAGCGTGGTACAATGAGCAGTTCTTC CSVVGLAWYNEQFF
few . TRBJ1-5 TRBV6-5 TGTGCCAGCAGTTACTCAGGGTCGGGGCAGCCCCAGCATTTT CASSYSGSGQPQHF
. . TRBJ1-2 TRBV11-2 TGTGCCAGCAGCCACCTAGGTGGGGCGAGGAGTCATGGCTACACCTTC CASSHLGGARSHGYTF
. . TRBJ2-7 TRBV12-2 TGTGCAAGTCGCCAGGACATTGGGAGCTCCTACGAGCAGTACTTC CASRQDIGSSYEQYF
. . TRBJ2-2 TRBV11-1 TGTGCCAGCAGTTCTCCTGCTGGGTTGCCCGGGGAGCTGTTTTTT CASSSPAGLPGELFF
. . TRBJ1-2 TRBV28 TGTGCCAGCGCCGCTGTCACTGGGGCTACGGGTTCGGGCTACACCTTC CASAAVTGATGSGYTF
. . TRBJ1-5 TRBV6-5 TGTGCCAGCAGTTTAAGAGTTGGCGGCAATCAGCCCCAGCATTTT CASSLRVGGNQPQHF
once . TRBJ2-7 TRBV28 TGTGCCAGCAGTGACAAAACCTACGAGCAGTACTTC CASSDKTYEQYF
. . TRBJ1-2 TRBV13 TGTGCCAGCAGCTCAATGGGAAACGGCAGGGGCATTACCTATGGCTACACCTTC CASSSMGNGRGITYGYTF
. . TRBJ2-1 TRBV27 TGTGCCAGCAGTTTCGGGCTCACCTCCTACAATGAGCAGTTCTTC CASSFGLTSYNEQFF